A selection of T cell receptor beta chains follows, all from one sample in a study of vaccination and CD4 T cells after COVID-19. In TCRdb, the PCR reads were re-called with MiXCR into one record per CDR3 protein. The table lists around 26,000 distinct CDR3 sequences, 40% to 55% of them singletons, with roughly 28% in the top ten. These receptors are not linked to any known antigen. The sequenced sample was CD4+ T cells from blood, cultured in vitro, obtained before SARS-CoV-2 vaccination. These receptors came from a human donor who received a COVID-19 vaccine. Both conserved end residues are part of each CDR3.

len	j_gene	v_gene	CDR3aa
15	TRBJ2-2	TRBV18	CASSPGFETTGELFF
15	TRBJ1-1	TRBV12-3/TRBV12-4	CASSHQTGMNTEAFF
13	TRBJ1-4	TRBV12-3/TRBV12-4	CASRWPQVEKLFF
16	TRBJ1-6	TRBV12-3/TRBV12-4	CASSLGQGAQNSPLHF
14	TRBJ2-5	TRBV5-1	CASSSTSQEETQYF
16	TRBJ2-3	TRBV30	CAWSRRGGTATDTQYF
17	TRBJ1-6	TRBV19	CASSRNPPGGGNSPLHF
14	TRBJ1-1	TRBV6-1	CASGPGALDTEAFF
16	TRBJ2-5	TRBV6-1	CASSNRLTGGHETQYF
22	TRBJ1-6	TRBV6-7	CASSYLKTHRDRPSSYNSPLHF
16	TRBJ2-1	TRBV21-1	CASQRRPRSSYNEQFF
17	TRBJ2-1	TRBV20-1	CSAASGGAESDYNEQFF
20	TRBJ1-5	TRBV25-1	CASSESRDRRHRGGNQPQHF
15	TRBJ1-2	TRBV12-3/TRBV12-4	CASSSTRQGPYGYTF
14	TRBJ2-3	TRBV2	CASSKAGGPDTQYF
15	TRBJ1-6	TRBV9	CASSLQGQGHSPLHF
16	TRBJ2-7	TRBV6-2/TRBV6-3	CASSSRAGSLQDEQYF
16	TRBJ2-3	TRBV24-1	CATSDLKFASTDTQYF
14	TRBJ1-2	TRBV7-6	CASSLGQGNYGYTF
15	TRBJ1-4	TRBV6-1	CASSESAGTNEKLFF
15	TRBJ2-3	TRBV19	CASSIDSLAGDTQYF
14	TRBJ1-1	TRBV6-5	CASSSDRGTTEAFF
15	TRBJ1-2	TRBV28	CASSLETGEAGGYTF
13	TRBJ1-1	TRBV19	CASSIQQDTEAFF
16	TRBJ1-1	TRBV19	CASSKKTARRMAEAFF
13	TRBJ1-6	TRBV12-3/TRBV12-4	CASSSRSGSPLHF
16	TRBJ2-7	TRBV20-1	CSARTDGRGGFYEQYF
16	TRBJ1-5	TRBV5-5	CASSSLWGNSNQPQHF
14	TRBJ1-2	TRBV27	CASSFDRVSYGYTF
14	TRBJ2-3	TRBV6-2/TRBV6-3	CASSFGYVTDTQYF
17	TRBJ1-6	TRBV21-1	CASSILDRVSYNSPLHF
15	TRBJ2-3	TRBV5-1	CASSLWRALTDTQYF
13	TRBJ1-5	TRBV24-1	CATRQGEAQPQHF
15	TRBJ2-3	TRBV4-1	CASSQYEMTGGRSYF
14	TRBJ2-3	TRBV6-4	CASSPNPGADTQYF
14	TRBJ1-2	TRBV5-1	CASSFSTGDYGYTF
17	TRBJ1-5	TRBV19	CASSISLRGHRNQPQHF
16	TRBJ2-5	TRBV15	CATGRDRSTVGGTQYF
20	TRBJ1-6	TRBV7-8	CASSLVSAQGLRAYNSPLHF